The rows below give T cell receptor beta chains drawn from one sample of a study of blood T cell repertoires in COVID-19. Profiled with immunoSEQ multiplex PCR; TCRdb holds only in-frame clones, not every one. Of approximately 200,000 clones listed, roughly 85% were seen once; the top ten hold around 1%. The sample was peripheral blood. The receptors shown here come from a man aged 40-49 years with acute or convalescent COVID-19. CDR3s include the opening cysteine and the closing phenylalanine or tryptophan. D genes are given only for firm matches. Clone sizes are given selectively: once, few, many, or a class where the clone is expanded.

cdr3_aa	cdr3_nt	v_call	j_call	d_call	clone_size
CASSQDPGLTTDTQYF	TGTGCCAGCAGCCAAGATCCCGGTTTGACAACAGATACGCAGTATTTT	TRBV4-2	TRBJ2-3	.	once
CASSLGGVDGYTF	TGTGCCAGCAGCTTAGGCGGGGTCGATGGCTACACCTTC	TRBV11-2	TRBJ1-2	.	.
CASSAVGGQGGSPLHF	TGTGCCAGCAGCGCCGTAGGGGGACAGGGTGGGTCACCCCTCCACTTT	TRBV7-9	TRBJ1-6	TRBD1	.
CASSARQGASYEQYF	TGTGCCAGTAGTGCCAGACAGGGGGCGTCTTACGAGCAGTACTTC	TRBV19	TRBJ2-7	TRBD1	.
CAIRGIAYEQYF	TGCGCCATCCGGGGGATTGCCTACGAGCAGTACTTC	TRBV5-1	TRBJ2-7	.	.
CASSEGQKLNPQYF	TGTGCCAGCAGCGAGGGACAAAAACTAAACCCCCAGTATTTT	TRBV9	TRBJ2-3	.	.
CASSLASGGSGELFF	TGTGCTAGCAGCTTAGCTAGCGGGGGATCCGGGGAGCTGTTTTTT	TRBV7-7	TRBJ2-2	TRBD2	.
CASSSRQGPNTGELFF	TGTGCCAGCAGTTCGAGACAGGGACCGAACACCGGGGAGCTGTTTTTT	TRBV6-5	TRBJ2-2	TRBD1	.
CASRATGRVTEAFF	TGTGCCAGCAGAGCTACAGGGAGGGTCACTGAAGCTTTCTTT	TRBV2	TRBJ1-1	.	.
CASSPTGAREAFF	TGTGCCAGCAGCCCTACAGGCGCTCGTGAAGCTTTCTTT	TRBV5-6	TRBJ1-1	.	.
CASSLDVRGHQPQHF	TGTGCCAGCAGCTTGGATGTCAGGGGTCATCAGCCCCAGCATTTT	TRBV5-8	TRBJ1-5	.	.
CASSLSLTRVAFF	TGTGCCAGCAGTTTATCCCTCACCAGGGTAGCTTTCTTT	TRBV28	TRBJ1-1	.	.
CASSVEAGGYNEQFF	TGTGCCAGCAGCGTAGAAGCGGGGGGTTACAATGAGCAGTTCTTC	TRBV9	TRBJ2-1	TRBD2	.
CASSLQGWDGNTIYF	TGTGCCAGCAGCCTACAGGGGTGGGACGGAAACACCATATATTTT	TRBV6-5	TRBJ1-3	TRBD1	.
CASSVDGQNNSPLHF	TGTGCCAGCAGCGTGGATGGACAGAATAATTCACCCCTCCACTTT	TRBV9	TRBJ1-6	.	.
CAISEWVGRGTSGANVLTF	TGTGCCATCAGTGAGTGGGTCGGCAGGGGGACCTCTGGGGCCAACGTCCTGACTTTC	TRBV10-3	TRBJ2-6	TRBD1	.
CASSQAEAGKGLSGYTF	TGTGCCAGCAGCCAGGCGGAAGCCGGGAAAGGTCTTTCTGGCTACACCTTC	TRBV3-1/TRBV3-2	TRBJ1-2	.	.
CASSLSTGNSNQPQHF	TGTGCCAGCTCACTATCGACAGGGAATAGCAATCAGCCCCAGCATTTT	TRBV18	TRBJ1-5	TRBD1	.
CASSPWGSTSEAFF	TGTGCCAGCAGCCCTTGGGGCAGCACCTCCGAAGCTTTCTTT	TRBV3-1/TRBV3-2	TRBJ1-1	.	few
CSASKGRGNIQYF	TGCAGTGCTAGTAAGGGCAGGGGAAACATTCAGTACTTC	TRBV20-1	TRBJ2-4	.	.
CASSDTGTGGEKLFF	TGTGCCAGCAGCGATACCGGGACAGGGGGTGAAAAACTGTTTTTT	TRBV5-6	TRBJ1-4	TRBD1	once
CATSREAGGTGELFF	TGTGCCACCAGCAGAGAGGCAGGGGGGACCGGGGAGCTGTTTTTT	TRBV15	TRBJ2-2	.	.
CASSQREAGEKLFF	TGTGCCAGCAGCCAGAGGGAGGCTGGTGAAAAACTGTTTTTT	TRBV3-1/TRBV3-2	TRBJ1-4	.	.
CASSLPGQGVNEQFF	TGTGCCAGCAGCTTACCGGGACAGGGGGTAAATGAGCAGTTCTTC	TRBV7-9	TRBJ2-1	TRBD1	once
CASTLLPGSNYGYTF	TGTGCCAGTACCCTTCTCCCAGGATCCAACTATGGCTACACCTTC	TRBV19	TRBJ1-2	.	.
CATSDPGQGYQPQHF	TGTGCCACCAGTGATCCGGGACAGGGTTATCAGCCCCAGCATTTT	TRBV24-1	TRBJ1-5	TRBD1	.